This record looks at one T cell receptor (beta chain) sequence and its context. The sample originates from a study of blood T cell repertoires in COVID-19. Study-level background: COVID-19 samples, acute and convalescent, were from the United States, Italy and Spain. PBMCs, B-cell-depleted T cells, or T cells provided the cDNA or gDNA that made up the material.

In the authors' methods: Reference gene primer amplification in the assay estimated nucleated cell counts. Method: immunoSEQ multiplex PCR; TCRdb's copy keeps in-frame clones and lacks some. The V and J calls and the clone size are those of that table, but D and trimming were determined from the DNA. The sample lists approximately 93,000 clones, 80% to 90% occurring once. Seattle-derived patients entered the study during active infection and were followed longitudinally. CDR1 MNHEY and CDR2 SMNVEV come from the germline V gene (reference sequence). The CDR3 consists of 15 residues. V was shortened by 3 bases and J by 2 bases, with 14 bases between the two germline ends.

Sequencing was carried out using peripheral blood. The source of this sequence is a man aged 45 to 65 with COVID-19, enrolled during active disease. The V call is TRBV27, the J call TRBJ2-7; D is ambiguous. The CDR3 DNA reads TGTGCCAGCAGTTTCCCAGGAAGTAGAGCCTACGAGCAGTACTTC. Translation: CASSFPGSRAYEQYF.